In its sample, the clone carrying this TCR beta chain was seen a few times. Its matching antigen is unknown. CDR1 is MNHEY and CDR2 is SMNVEV in the germline V gene (reference sequence). The CDR3 extends over 17 amino acids. V was cut by 2 bases and J by 1 base, with 15 bases left in between. The record originates from a study of lymphopenia after photon versus proton radiotherapy. Study outcomes and limitations: Oligoclonal CD8+ Temra expansion after nadir drove photon patients' diversity drop. Larger post-nadir TCR diversity loss correlated inversely with survival in deceased patients. Proton therapy kept repertoires fairly stable, unlike photons, which gained effector/memory cells. Survival link was tested only in deceased patients; proton benefit remains a possibility.

The data were produced by immunoSEQ multiplex PCR, yet TCRdb's version contains in-frame clones alone and is incomplete. The sample contains 20,000 to 30,000 clones, about 82% of which appear only once. V and J are TRBV27 and TRBJ1-5, with D uncertain. Sequences were derived from peripheral blood, sampled from a patient treated with proton-based radiotherapy. The sequence derives from a woman between 70 and 85 years old with pancreatic cancer. The CDR3: CASSLRPDWQSNQPQHF. Written as DNA, the CDR3 is TGTGCCAGCAGTTTAAGACCGGATTGGCAAAGCAATCAGCCCCAGCATTTT.